What follows is one TCR beta chain and its context. No antigen is known for it. The CDR3 sequence is 14 residues long. The germline gives CDR1 SGHTA, CDR2 FQGNSA. V lost 3 bases, J lost 1 base, and 9 bases lay in between. This specimen belongs to a study of cytomegalovirus exposure and HLA in healthy donors. Vbeta (60) and Jbeta (13) primers were used in the PCR. Clones were read by immunoSEQ multiplex PCR, and TCRdb kept only the in-frame ones, dropping some. The data hold more than 110,000 clones, with roughly four fifths observed a single time. Study-wide results and limits: Of the V segments, some could not be distinguished, including TRBV6-2 and TRBV6-3, and were excluded.

The sequence was obtained from a man aged 25 to 45 in good health and CMV-seropositive. Sequencing was performed on PBMCs. This sequence joins TRBV7-2 and TRBJ1-1; D is perhaps TRBD1 (5 bases). The CDR3 nucleotides are TGTGCCAGCAGCTTCCCCGGGGGGAACACTGAAGCTTTCTTT. Translating gives CASSFPGGNTEAFF. The complete variable domain, with remaining parts taken from reference TRBV7-2 and TRBJ1-1, reads GAGVSQSPSNKVTEKGKDVELRCDPISGHTALYWYRQSLGQGLEFLIYFQGNSAPDKSGLPSDRFSAERTGGSVSTLTIQRTQQEDSAVYLCASSFPGGNTEAFFGQGTRLTVV.